This T cell receptor (beta chain) was captured by sequencing in a study of memory CD4+ T cells and cytomegalovirus serostatus. Study information: Donors were healthy Belgian adults, 8 to 10 CMV seropositive and approximately 23 seronegative.

Findings and caveats of the study: Each of some 67 CMV-associated TCRbeta sequences occurred in one to five individuals.

The CDR3 is 13 amino acids. CDR1 LNHDA and CDR2 SQIVND come from the germline V gene (reference sequence). J gave up 3 bases and V 5 bases, and 3 bases lay outside the gene matches. Note on this clone: Its antigen is currently unknown.

The sort gate was single viable CD3+CD4+CD8-CD45RO+ cells for memory CD4+ T cells. Serostatus was set by detecting CMV pp150, pp28, p38, p52 IgG. Total CD4+ T cells were enriched by CD4 positive selection. The assay was immunoSEQ multiplex PCR, and TCRdb's table has in-frame clones only and misses some. The sample holds 60,000 to 70,000 clones, about 75% seen once. The V call is TRBV19, the J call TRBJ2-7; 8 bases align to TRBD1. The clonotype was recovered from an adult in good health and CMV-seropositive. Sequencing was carried out using memory CD4+ T cells from blood. DNA for the CDR3: TGTGCCAGTAGTGAAGGACAGGGCTACGAGCAGTACTTC. This gives the protein CASSEGQGYEQYF.